The 22 T cell receptor beta chains below were found in one sample sequenced in a study of blood T cell repertoires in COVID-19 (dated by TCRdb to about 2020). The library was produced with the immunoSEQ multiplex PCR assay. The clones in this table, taken by TCRdb from immuneACCESS, are in-frame only. Not every clone is retained; where verified, under half of the shortfall comes from an unresolved V gene, and the cause of the rest is unknown. The sample table records about 140,000 clones; about 86% of these occur just once. The leading ten clones occupy approximately 8.3% of the sample. The sequencing input was peripheral blood. The receptors shown here come from a woman aged 60-70 years with acute or convalescent COVID-19.

This rearrangement joins TRBV5-1 to TRBJ1-1, with 7 bases matching TRBD1. CDR3 length: 15 amino acids. Trimming at V came to 1 base and at J to 1 base, leaving 4 bases not matched to a gene. CDR1 and CDR2 (germline): SGHRS, YFSETQ. The CDR3 DNA follows: TGCGCCAGCAGCTTGCGACAGGGTCGGAACACTGAAGCTTTCTTT. Translating gives CASSLRQGRNTEAFF.

The chain recombines TRBV11-3 with TRBJ1-2; D possibly corresponds to TRBD1 (5 bases). Germline CDR1 and CDR2: SGHNT and YENEEA. Trimming took 1 base from V and 2 from J, leaving 8 bases between them. The CDR3 totals 14 residues. The CDR3 spells CASSLGQGNYGYTF. The CDR3 DNA is TGTGCCAGCAGCTTAGGGCAGGGAAACTATGGCTACACCTTC.

This chain connects TRBV9 to TRBJ2-2; 7 bases line up with TRBD2. The CDR3 contains 16 residues. The V gene's germline CDR1 is SGDLS and CDR2 YYNGEE. With 2 bases clipped from V and 0 bases from J, the junction kept 4 bases outside the gene matches. CDR3 coding DNA: TGTGCCAGCAGCGTTGGGGCGGGGGCGAACACCGGGGAGCTGTTTTTT. Protein sequence: CASSVGAGANTGELFF.

The genes are TRBV27 and TRBJ2-3; D unresolved. CDR3 length equals 13 residues. The V end lost 5 bases, the J end lost 6 bases, and 12 bases lay between the germline ends. Germline V gene lookup returns CDR1 MNHEY and CDR2 SMNVEV (reference sequence). This CDR3 is CASSMNAEDTQYF. CDR3 bases: TGTGCCAGCAGTATGAATGCCGAGGATACGCAGTATTTT.

This clone was picked up one time. The V call is TRBV28, the J call TRBJ1-2, with a tentative D call TRBD1 (6 bases). The CDR3 has 16 amino acids. The V gene's germline CDR1 is MDHEN and CDR2 SYDVKM. The V end was cut by 7 bases, the J end by 4 bases, with 22 bases between. The CDR3 coding sequence is TGTGCCAGCATTCGTGCCCAAACAGGGAGCGTCTATGGCTACACCTTC. Encoded protein: CASIRAQTGSVYGYTF.

On this clone itself: Within the sample, other DNA sequences also encode this same CDR3. The CDR3 sequence is CASSQGLAGGQETQYF. The CDR3 bases are TGTGCCAGCAGCCAGGGACTAGCGGGGGGGCAAGAGACCCAGTACTTC. This chain links TRBV3-1 (or the pseudogene TRBV3-2) with TRBJ2-5; the match to TRBD2 covers 16 bases. Germline loops: CDR1 LGHDT, CDR2 YNNKEL (reference sequence). With 3 bases clipped from V and 2 bases from J, the junction kept 0 bases outside the gene matches. The CDR3 length is 16 residues.

This rearrangement joins TRBV11-3 to TRBJ1-2, with D possibly TRBD1 on 6 matching bases. Between the trimmed V and J ends, which lost 0 bases and 2 bases, there was a span of 10 bases. The germline V gene encodes CDR1 SGHNT and CDR2 YENEEA. This CDR3 has 15 residues. The CDR3 nucleotides read TGTGCCAGCAGCTTAGATGGGGGGGCGAACTATGGCTACACCTTC. Amino acids: CASSLDGGANYGYTF.

In DNA, the CDR3 is TGCAGCGTTGATCGGGGGGCGGGAGGCTACACCTTC. Protein: CSVDRGAGGYTF. The V gene is TRBV29-1, the J gene TRBJ1-2; possibly TRBD1 for D (6 bases). The germline V gene has CDR1 SQVTM and CDR2 ANQGSEA. V lost 3 bases and J lost 8, with 13 bases in between. The CDR3 totals 12 residues. The full variable domain, completed using reference TRBV29-1 and TRBJ1-2, is SAVISQKPSRDICQRGTSLTIQCQVDSQVTMMFWYRQQPGQSLTLIATANQGSEATYESGFVIDKFPISRPNLTFSTLTVSNMSPEDSSIYLCSVDRGAGGYTFGSGTRLTVV.

The gene calls are TRBV5-1 and TRBJ2-2, with D perhaps TRBD1 (5 bases). The CDR3 contains 16 residues. Trimming stripped 0 bases from V and 0 bases from J, with 9 bases between. CDR1 is SGHRS, CDR2 YFSETQ, per germline. This CDR3 is CASSLGGAANTGELFF. CDR3 DNA: TGCGCCAGCAGCTTGGGTGGGGCCGCGAACACCGGGGAGCTGTTTTTT.

The CDR3 bases are TGTGCCAGCGCCCCGGGTAACTATGGCTACACCTTC. Translated: CASAPGNYGYTF. The rearrangement joins TRBV14 to TRBJ1-2, with no clear D. V lost 8 bases and J lost 1, with 8 bases in between. CDR1 SGHDN and CDR2 FVKESK come from the germline V gene. The CDR3 loop spans 12 amino acids.

This clone came up once. The chain couples TRBV7-2 to TRBJ1-1; unclear D gene. Deletions cut 1 base from V and 1 base from J, with 16 bases between. Per the germline V gene, CDR1 is SGHTA and CDR2 is FQGNSA. The CDR3 has 17 amino acids. The CDR3, as DNA: TGTGCCAGCAGCTTAGAAGCTTTCCCCCTATCGAACACTGAAGCTTTCTTT. Encoded protein: CASSLEAFPLSNTEAFF.

The rearrangement uses TRBV30 and TRBJ1-5, with 10 bases lining up with TRBD1. This CDR3 contains 12 residues. CDR1 GTSNPN and CDR2 SVGIG come from the germline V gene (reference sequence). Trimming removed 8 bases from V and 4 bases from J; junction bases left unmatched: 2. The CDR3 here is CAAGQGNQPQHF. As DNA, the CDR3 is TGTGCCGCGGGACAGGGGAATCAGCCCCAGCATTTT.

The J gene is TRBJ2-2, the V gene TRBV18, with D perhaps matching TRBD2 (7 bases). Germline V gene sequence: CDR1 KGHSH, CDR2 LQKENI. V shed 1 base and J shed 3 bases, with 12 bases lying between them. This CDR3 has 16 residues. CDR3 residues: CASSPLDGGHTGELFF. CDR3 coding DNA: TGTGCCAGCTCACCACTCGACGGGGGGCACACCGGGGAGCTGTTTTTT.

The chain carries TRBV27 and TRBJ2-1, with D perhaps TRBD2 (6 bases). Per the germline V gene, CDR1 is MNHEY and CDR2 is SMNVEV (reference sequence). The CDR3 runs 18 residues. V was cut by 5 bases and J by 5 bases, with 25 bases left in between. CDR3 amino acids: CASSLRTIREGFNNEQFF. As DNA, the CDR3 is TGTGCCAGCAGTCTGAGGACTATCCGTGAGGGTTTTAACAATGAGCAGTTCTTC.

The V and J genes are TRBV6-1 and TRBJ1-2; TRBD1 matches at 7 bases. This CDR3 spans 15 amino acids. CDR1 and CDR2 from the germline V gene are MNHNS and SASEGT. V lost 3 bases to trimming and J lost 8 bases; unmatched junction nucleotides: 12. CDR3 loop: CASSDRQGSISGYTF. The CDR3 DNA reads as TGTGCCAGCAGTGACCGACAGGGTTCAATTAGCGGCTACACCTTC.

This clone was detected only a few times. This sequence joins TRBV19 and TRBJ1-3; TRBD1 aligns across 11 bases. From germline, CDR1 is LNHDA and CDR2 SQIVND (reference sequence). V lost 4 bases, J lost 2 bases, and 7 bases stayed unmatched. The CDR3 has 17 amino acids. The DNA for the CDR3 is TGTGCCAGTAGTACCGGGACAGGGGGTTTCGCTGGAAACACCATATATTTT. Its protein product is CASSTGTGGFAGNTIYF.

The chain uses TRBV6-5 and TRBJ1-1; 8 bases line up with TRBD1. CDR1 MNHEY and CDR2 SVGAGI come from the germline V gene. Trimming took 5 bases from V and 3 from J; bases not matched to a gene: 5. CDR3 length: 14 amino acids. CDR3 in amino acids: CASSPGQDYTEAFF. The CDR3 DNA reads TGTGCCAGCAGTCCGGGACAGGATTACACTGAAGCTTTCTTT.

The chain is built from TRBV6-2 or TRBV6-3 and TRBJ2-5; 13 nucleotides line up with TRBD2. The ends lost 0 bases at V and 4 bases at J; junction bases unmatched: 2. Germline lookup yields CDR1 MNHEY and CDR2 SVGEGT. The CDR3 sequence is 16 residues long. CDR3 coding DNA: TGTGCCAGCAGTTACTCTCGGACTAGCGGGGGAGAGACCCAGTACTTC. This encodes CASSYSRTSGGETQYF.

The chain has TRBV12-3 or TRBV12-4 and TRBJ1-1; 7 bases agree with TRBD1. V gave up 6 bases and J gave up 7 bases; unmatched junction bases: 5. The CDR3 is made up of 12 amino acids. The CDR3 sequence is CASSRGTVEAFF. DNA for the CDR3: TGTGCCAGCAGCCGCGGGACAGTTGAAGCTTTCTTT.

CDR3 sequence: CASSKHRDRQETQYF. CDR3 bases: TGTGCCAGCAGTAAACACCGGGACAGACAAGAGACCCAGTACTTC. This rearrangement joins TRBV6-5 to TRBJ2-5; 7 positions match TRBD1. Trimming removed 5 bases from V and 2 bases from J; junction bases left unmatched: 8. The CDR3 covers 15 residues. CDR1 is MNHEY and CDR2 is SVGAGI in the germline V gene.

The chain carries TRBV20-1 and TRBJ1-5; possible D gene TRBD1, 6 bases. Looked up from germline, CDR1 is DFQATT and CDR2 is SNEGSKA (reference sequence). V lost 3 bases, J lost 0 bases, and 12 bases lay in between. The CDR3 consists of 15 residues. The CDR3 DNA is TGCAGTGCTAGTTTGTCAGGGGATAGCAATCAGCCCCAGCATTTT. Protein product: CSASLSGDSNQPQHF.

The chain has TRBV21-1 and TRBJ1-1. TRBV21-1 is assigned pseudogene status. This CDR3 contains 13 residues. CDR3 nucleotide sequence: TGTGCCAGCTCGGGAGCGAACGGTTGGTCAGCTTTCTTT. This sequence encodes CASSGANGWSAFF.